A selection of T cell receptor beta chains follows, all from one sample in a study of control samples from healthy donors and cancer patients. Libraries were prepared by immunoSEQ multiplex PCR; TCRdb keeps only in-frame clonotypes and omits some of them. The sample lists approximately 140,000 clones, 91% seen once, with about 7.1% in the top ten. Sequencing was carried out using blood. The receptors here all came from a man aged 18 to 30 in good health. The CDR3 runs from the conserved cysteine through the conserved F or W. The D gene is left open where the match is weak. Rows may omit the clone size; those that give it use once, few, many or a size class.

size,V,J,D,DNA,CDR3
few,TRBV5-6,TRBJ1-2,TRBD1,TGTGCCAGCAGCTTGGGGGACAGGTATAACTATGGCTACACCTTC,CASSLGDRYNYGYTF
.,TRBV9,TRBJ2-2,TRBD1,TGTGCCAGCAGCCAGGGGGACACCGGGGAGCTGTTTTTT,CASSQGDTGELFF
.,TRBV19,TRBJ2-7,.,TGTGCCAGTAGTCCCGGACGGGAATTGGACGAGCAGTACTTC,CASSPGRELDEQYF
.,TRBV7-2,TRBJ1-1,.,TGTGCCAGCAGCTTAGCCTCGGTGAACACTGAAGCTTTCTTT,CASSLASVNTEAFF
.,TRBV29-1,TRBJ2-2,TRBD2,TGCAGCGTTGGGGCCGCGGGGGGGCCTAGAACCGGGGAGCTGTTTTTT,CSVGAAGGPRTGELFF
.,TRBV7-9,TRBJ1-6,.,TGTGCCAGCAGCTTAGGGGGGTGGACACCAGATAATTCACCCCTCCACTTT,CASSLGGWTPDNSPLHF
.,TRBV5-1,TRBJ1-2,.,TGCGCCAGCAGCTTGGACCTAAACATGGACTATGGCTACACCTTC,CASSLDLNMDYGYTF
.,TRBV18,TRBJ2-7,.,TGTGCCAGCTCACCATTGTTTCCCCCCGAGCAGTACTTC,CASSPLFPPEQYF
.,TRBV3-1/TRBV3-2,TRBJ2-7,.,TGTGCCAGCAGCCAAGGGTACGAGCAGTACTTC,CASSQGYEQYF
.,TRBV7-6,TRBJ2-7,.,TGTGCCAGCAGCTTGGGGGGTCAATCCTACGAGCAGTACTTC,CASSLGGQSYEQYF
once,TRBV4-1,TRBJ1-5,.,TGCGCCAGCAGCCAACCAGGGTTGGGCAATCAGCCCCAGCATTTT,CASSQPGLGNQPQHF
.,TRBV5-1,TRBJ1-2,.,TGCGCCAGCAGCTTTGAAGGGACAAGTCCTTATGGCTACACCTTC,CASSFEGTSPYGYTF
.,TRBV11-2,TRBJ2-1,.,TGTGCCAGCAGCTTAGAATGGCCAACGAATGAGCAGTTCTTC,CASSLEWPTNEQFF
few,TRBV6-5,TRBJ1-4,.,TGTGCCAGCAAGGTTAGGACGGGAAATGAAAAACTGTTTTTT,CASKVRTGNEKLFF
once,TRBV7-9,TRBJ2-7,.,TGTGCCAGCAGCTTACAGGGTTACGAGCAGTACTTC,CASSLQGYEQYF